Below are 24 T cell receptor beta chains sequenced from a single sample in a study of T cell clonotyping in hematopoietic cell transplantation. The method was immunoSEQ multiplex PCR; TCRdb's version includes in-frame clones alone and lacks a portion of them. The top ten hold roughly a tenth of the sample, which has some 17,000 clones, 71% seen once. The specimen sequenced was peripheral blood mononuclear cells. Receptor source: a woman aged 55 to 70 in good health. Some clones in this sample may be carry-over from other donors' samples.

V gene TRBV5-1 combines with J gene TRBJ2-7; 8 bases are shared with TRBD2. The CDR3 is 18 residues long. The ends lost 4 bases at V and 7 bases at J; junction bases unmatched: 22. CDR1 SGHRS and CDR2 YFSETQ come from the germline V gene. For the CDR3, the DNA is TGCGCCAGCAGCCCCTGGGTTAGAGGATCGGGAGGGCCCTGGGAGCAGTACTTC. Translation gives CASSPWVRGSGGPWEQYF.

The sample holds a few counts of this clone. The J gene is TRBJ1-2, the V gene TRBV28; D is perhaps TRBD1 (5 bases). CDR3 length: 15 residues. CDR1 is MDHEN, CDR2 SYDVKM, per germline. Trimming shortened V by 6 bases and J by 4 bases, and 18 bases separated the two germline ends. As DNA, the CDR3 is TGTGCCAGCAGACGCGGGACCTCGGAGGGCTATGGCTACACCTTC. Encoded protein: CASRRGTSEGYGYTF.

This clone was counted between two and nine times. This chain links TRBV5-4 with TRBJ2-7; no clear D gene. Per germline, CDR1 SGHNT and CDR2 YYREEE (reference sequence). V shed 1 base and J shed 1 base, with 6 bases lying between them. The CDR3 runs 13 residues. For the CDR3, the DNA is TGTGCCAGCAGCTTGACGGCTTCCTACGAGCAGTACTTC. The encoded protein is CASSLTASYEQYF.

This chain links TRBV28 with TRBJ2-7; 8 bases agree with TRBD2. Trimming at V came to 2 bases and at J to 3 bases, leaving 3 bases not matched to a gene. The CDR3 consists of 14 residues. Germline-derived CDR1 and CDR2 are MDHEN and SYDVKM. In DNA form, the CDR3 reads TGTGCCAGCAGTTTACGGGGACTAGTCTACGAGCAGTACTTC. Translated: CASSLRGLVYEQYF.

The CDR3, as DNA: TGTGCCTGGAGGCCGCCGGGACCGCTCTACGAGCAGTACTTC. Its translation: CAWRPPGPLYEQYF. This chain connects TRBV30 to TRBJ2-7; D may match TRBD1 or TRBD2 (5 bases each). The CDR3 runs to 14 residues. V gave up 3 bases and J gave up 3 bases, with 15 bases separating them. The germline V gene has CDR1 GTSNPN and CDR2 SVGIG (reference sequence).

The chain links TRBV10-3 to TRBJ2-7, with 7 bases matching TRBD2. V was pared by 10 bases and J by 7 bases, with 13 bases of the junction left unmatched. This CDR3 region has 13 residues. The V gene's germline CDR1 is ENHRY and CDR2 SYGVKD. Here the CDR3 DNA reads TGTGCCAGCAGCGTTCGCGGGGGTTTGGAGCAGTACTTC. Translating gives CASSVRGGLEQYF.

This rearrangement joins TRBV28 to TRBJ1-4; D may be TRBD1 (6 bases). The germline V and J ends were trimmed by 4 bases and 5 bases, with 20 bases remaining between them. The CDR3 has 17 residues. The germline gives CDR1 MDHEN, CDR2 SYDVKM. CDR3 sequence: CASSSILPRGQNEKLFF. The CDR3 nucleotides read TGTGCCAGCAGTTCGATACTCCCCCGGGGACAAAATGAAAAACTGTTTTTT.

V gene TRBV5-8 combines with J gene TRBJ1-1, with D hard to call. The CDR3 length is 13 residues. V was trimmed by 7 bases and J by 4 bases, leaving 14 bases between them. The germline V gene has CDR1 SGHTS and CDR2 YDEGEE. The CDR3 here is CASAPWGPTEAFF. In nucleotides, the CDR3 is TGTGCCAGCGCCCCCTGGGGTCCCACTGAAGCTTTCTTT.

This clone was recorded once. The CDR3 nucleotides read TGTGCCAGCAGCGATCATCCGGGACTAGCGGACACCGGGGAGCTGTTTTTT. Translating it yields CASSDHPGLADTGELFF. This chain uses TRBV9 with TRBJ2-2, with 11 bases lining up with TRBD2. The ends lost 3 bases at V and 3 bases at J; junction bases unmatched: 7. The CDR3 runs 17 residues. Per germline, CDR1 SGDLS and CDR2 YYNGEE.

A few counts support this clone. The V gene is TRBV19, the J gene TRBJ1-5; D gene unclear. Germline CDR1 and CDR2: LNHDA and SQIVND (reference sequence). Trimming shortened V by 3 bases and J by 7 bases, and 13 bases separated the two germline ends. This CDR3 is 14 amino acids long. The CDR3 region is CASSIWDSSQPQHF. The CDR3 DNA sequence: TGTGCCAGTAGTATTTGGGATTCCTCCCAGCCCCAGCATTTT.

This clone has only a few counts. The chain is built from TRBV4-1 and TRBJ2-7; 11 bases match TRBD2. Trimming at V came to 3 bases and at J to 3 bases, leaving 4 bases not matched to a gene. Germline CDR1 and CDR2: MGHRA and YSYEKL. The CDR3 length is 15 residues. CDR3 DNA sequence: TGCGCCAGCAGCCACTTGACTAGCGGGAACTACGAGCAGTACTTC. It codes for CASSHLTSGNYEQYF.

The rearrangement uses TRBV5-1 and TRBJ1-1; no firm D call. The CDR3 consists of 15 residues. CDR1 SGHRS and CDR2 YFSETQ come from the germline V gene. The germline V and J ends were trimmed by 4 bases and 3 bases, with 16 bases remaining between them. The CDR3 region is CASSAPGGIDTEAFF. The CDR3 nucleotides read TGCGCCAGCAGCGCTCCTGGAGGTATCGACACTGAAGCTTTCTTT.

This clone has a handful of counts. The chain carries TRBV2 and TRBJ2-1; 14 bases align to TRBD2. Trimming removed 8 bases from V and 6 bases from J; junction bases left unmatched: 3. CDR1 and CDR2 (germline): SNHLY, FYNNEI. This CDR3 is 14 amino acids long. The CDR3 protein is CASQGTSGSNEQFF. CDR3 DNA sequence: TGTGCCAGCCAAGGGACTAGCGGGAGCAATGAGCAGTTCTTC.

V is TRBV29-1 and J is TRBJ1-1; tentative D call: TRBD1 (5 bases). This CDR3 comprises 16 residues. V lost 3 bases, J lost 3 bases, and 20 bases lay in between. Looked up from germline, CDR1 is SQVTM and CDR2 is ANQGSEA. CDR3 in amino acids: CSVETAGRDGYTEAFF. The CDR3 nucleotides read TGCAGCGTTGAGACGGCGGGGCGGGACGGCTACACTGAAGCTTTCTTT.

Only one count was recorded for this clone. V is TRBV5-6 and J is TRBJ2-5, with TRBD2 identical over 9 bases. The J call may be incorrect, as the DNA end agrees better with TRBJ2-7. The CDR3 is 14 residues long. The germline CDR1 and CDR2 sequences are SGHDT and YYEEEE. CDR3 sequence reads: CASSLALREGEQYF. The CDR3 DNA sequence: TGTGCCAGCAGCTTGGCTCTGCGGGAGGGCGAGCAGTACTTC.

The CDR3 DNA reads as TGTGCCAGTAGTATATGGGCAGGGAGGGAGCCCCAGCATTTT. Translating it yields CASSIWAGREPQHF. The chain is built from TRBV19 and TRBJ1-5; a possible D gene is TRBD1 (5 bases). The CDR3 spans 14 residues. Trimming pared 2 bases from V and 8 bases from J, leaving 13 bases between. The germline gives CDR1 LNHDA, CDR2 SQIVND (reference sequence).

The chain's CDR3 is CASSLDGGPGQPQHF. DNA for the CDR3: TGTGCCAGCAGCTTGGATGGGGGGCCAGGACAGCCCCAGCATTTT. This rearrangement joins TRBV7-2 to TRBJ1-5, with a possible D match to TRBD1 (6 bases). CDR3 length: 15 amino acids. The V and J ends lost 3 bases and 7 bases respectively, with 16 bases between them. Per germline, CDR1 SGHTA and CDR2 FQGNSA. The complete variable domain, with remaining parts taken from reference TRBV7-2 and TRBJ1-5, reads GAGVSQSPSNKVTEKGKDVELRCDPISGHTALYWYRQSLGQGLEFLIYFQGNSAPDKSGLPSDRFSAERTGGSVSTLTIQRTQQEDSAVYLCASSLDGGPGQPQHFGDGTRLSIL.

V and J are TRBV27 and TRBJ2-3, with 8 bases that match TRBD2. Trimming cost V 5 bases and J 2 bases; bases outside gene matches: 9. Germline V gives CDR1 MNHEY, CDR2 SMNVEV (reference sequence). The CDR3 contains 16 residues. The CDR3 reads CASSPLAGGLTDTQYF. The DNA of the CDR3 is TGTGCCAGCAGTCCTTTGGCGGGGGGCCTCACAGATACGCAGTATTTT.

In nucleotides, the CDR3 is TGCAGCGTTCGTAGAGGGACAGGCAACACTGAAGCTTTCTTT. Encoded protein: CSVRRGTGNTEAFF. V gene TRBV29-1 combines with J gene TRBJ1-1, with 8 bases aligning to TRBD1. Germline V gene data show CDR1 as SQVTM and CDR2 as ANQGSEA. The CDR3 has 14 residues. V shed 5 bases and J 2 bases; nucleotides not matched to a gene: 7.

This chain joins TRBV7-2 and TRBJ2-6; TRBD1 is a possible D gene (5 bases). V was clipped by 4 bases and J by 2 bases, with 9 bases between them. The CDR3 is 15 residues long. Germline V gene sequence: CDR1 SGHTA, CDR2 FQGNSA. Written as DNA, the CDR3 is TGTGCCAGCAGCTCAGTAGGGGCTGGGGCCAACGTCCTGACTTTC. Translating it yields CASSSVGAGANVLTF.

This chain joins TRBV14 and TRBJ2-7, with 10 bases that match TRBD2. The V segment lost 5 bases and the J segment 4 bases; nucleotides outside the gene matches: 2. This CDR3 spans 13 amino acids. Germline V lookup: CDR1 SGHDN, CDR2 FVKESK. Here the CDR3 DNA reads TGTGCCAGCAGCATACTAGCGGGGTACGAGCAGTACTTC. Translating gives CASSILAGYEQYF.

CDR3 loop: CASSYGRNQPQHF. DNA of the CDR3: TGTGCCAGCAGTTATGGGCGAAATCAGCCCCAGCATTTT. The chain is built from TRBV6-5 and TRBJ1-5; D uncertain. The V gene lost 3 bases and the J gene lost 4 bases, with 7 bases spanning the gap. The CDR3 runs to 13 residues. Per the germline V gene, CDR1 is MNHEY and CDR2 is SVGAGI.

CDR3 protein: CSPNVRLAGVGETQYF. For the CDR3, the DNA is TGCAGCCCGAATGTACGACTAGCGGGAGTGGGGGAGACCCAGTACTTC. The V and J genes are TRBV29-1 and TRBJ2-5; 12 positions match TRBD2. The trim removed 8 bases at V and 5 bases at J, leaving 15 bases unmatched. Germline V gene lookup returns CDR1 SQVTM and CDR2 ANQGSEA. The CDR3 has 16 residues.

The CDR3 region has the DNA TGTGCCAGTAGCACACAACAGGGGGCACACCAGCCCCAGCATTTT. Translating gives CASSTQQGAHQPQHF. The V gene is TRBV19, the J gene TRBJ1-5, with 9 bases identical to TRBD1. The CDR3 covers 15 residues. The V segment lost 6 bases and the J segment 7 bases; nucleotides outside the gene matches: 10. CDR1 and CDR2 (germline): LNHDA, SQIVND (reference sequence).